This T cell receptor beta chain was sequenced during a study of response to subunit inactivated influenza vaccine. Study outcomes and limitations: The authors suggested that few new T cells are recruited per seasonal influenza vaccination.

One entry per CDR3 protein, called by TCRdb with MiXCR from the RT-PCR reads. The sample holds roughly 290,000 distinct CDR3 sequences, roughly a fifth seen once. To note about this clonotype: Its target is not known.

The sequenced sample was PBMCs from blood, obtained less than 22 months after vaccination. The sequence was collected from a man in his fifties or sixties who received an inactivated influenza vaccine.

The CDR3 bases are TGTGCCAGCAGCTCTCCCGACAGGGGGCCCGGGGAGCTGTTTTTT. Encoded protein: CASSSPDRGPGELFF. The chain employs TRBV7-2 and TRBJ2-2, with 10 bases that match TRBD1. The CDR3 is made up of 15 amino acids. The germline CDR1 and CDR2 sequences are SGHTA and FQGNSA. V dropped 4 bases and J dropped 6; count of bases not matched to a gene: 5.